The clone carrying this T cell receptor beta chain was observed a single time. Its target is unknown. V was clipped by 5 bases and J by 1 base, with 6 bases between them. This CDR3 has 12 amino acids. CDR1 LNHDA and CDR2 SQIVND come from the germline V gene (reference sequence). Per sample, around 10^5 TCR templates were assayed. This table comes from immunoSEQ multiplex PCR, and its TCRdb copy is limited to in-frame clones, with some not included. The sample lists more than 75,000 clones; approximately 93% were seen once. These data belong to a study of siplizumab effects on memory and regulatory T cells. Study results and caveats: A minor fraction of alloreactive clones, and no more, mapped to unstimulated subsets.

J is TRBJ2-7 and V is TRBV19, with D hard to call. Sequencing used CD8+ T cells sorted from blood. The origin of this receptor is a human donor in good health. For the CDR3, the DNA is TGTGCCAGTAGTCCCGGGTCCTACGAGCAGTACTTC. Protein sequence: CASSPGSYEQYF.